One and the same sample provided the 3 T cell receptor beta chains below, sequenced in a study of OX40 agonist ivuxolimab in advanced cancers. Sequencing was performed with immunoSEQ multiplex PCR; in TCRdb, only in-frame clones are kept and a portion is missing. The sample yields 60,000 to 75,000 clones, 91% seen once. Sample: CD4+ or CD8+ T cells sorted from blood, taken in a trial of the OX40 agonist ivuxolimab. All receptors come from an adult with an advanced solid tumor such as melanoma, head and neck, liver or kidney cancer.

The gene calls are TRBV27 and TRBJ2-5, with a weak D call TRBD1 (5 bases). The CDR3 sequence is 18 residues long. Germline V gives CDR1 MNHEY, CDR2 SMNVEV (reference sequence). V lost 0 bases and J lost 2, with 19 bases in between. The CDR3: CASSLSYPLPSGQETQYF. The CDR3 DNA is TGTGCCAGCAGTTTATCCTACCCGCTCCCCTCAGGGCAAGAGACCCAGTACTTC.

This clone occurred once. The chain joins TRBV10-2 to TRBJ2-4; D remains unclear. Germline CDR1 is WSHSY and CDR2 is SAAADI. This CDR3 has 16 amino acids. With 2 bases removed from V and 2 bases from J, the gap between germline ends came to 13 bases. CDR3 region: CASSEGQIGTKNIQYF. CDR3 bases: TGCGCCAGCAGTGAGGGGCAGATAGGGACCAAAAACATTCAGTACTTC.

As DNA, the CDR3 is TGTGCAAGTCGCTTAATGCCCAAGTGGACTAGCGGGAGGGACAGCTCCTACAATGAGCAGTTCTTC. It encodes CASRLMPKWTSGRDSSYNEQFF. This chain uses TRBV12-2 with TRBJ2-1; TRBD2 is the table's D call, not checked against the DNA. TRBV12-2 is shown as a pseudogene. The CDR3 has 22 residues.